This TCR beta chain was recovered during a study of shared clonotypes between healthy human individuals (dated by TCRdb to 2020 to 2022). In the study overall: Two women and a few men aged 18 to 49 years were included in the cohort. Blood TCR repertoires of about five healthy adults were deeply sequenced to estimate repertoire size and the extent of clonotype sharing between individuals. Per donor, leukapheresis produced somewhere between about 0.8 and 9 billion PBMCs. For each donor, three plates each were used for CD4 naive and CD4 memory, two plates were used for CD8 naive, and one plate was used for CD8 memory. To increase sequencing depth and limit assay-specific biases, TCR repertoire library preparation and sequencing were carried out by different laboratories using diverse techniques. Results the study describes overall, beyond this receptor: Incomplete sequencing was indicated by rarefaction of sorted-subset datasets, despite the large sequencing depth. Naive subsets generally had larger estimated clonotype richness than memory subsets did. Sharing across several donors was observed for around 5% of naive CD4, 3% to 3.5% of naive CD8, over 2% of memory CD4, and roughly 0.4% of memory CD8 clonotypes. Pairwise subsampling indicated that sequencing depth was expected to affect the degree of clonotype sharing among donors. The genetic and exposure-history diversity represented was limited by the small number of donors. Sampling was restricted to blood, and TCR repertoires in tissues likely differ from the TCR repertoires found in blood. Higher generation probabilities were observed for clonotypes shared by all four sorted-subset donors than for non-shared clonotypes.

The CDR3 runs 13 amino acids, cysteine and phenylalanine included. CDR3 DNA is the only sequence kept; it has 39 bases, read in frame from the first base. The germline V gene supplies CDR1 SGHTA and CDR2 FQGNSA. V was cut back by 4 bases and J by 5 bases, leaving a gap of 12 bases between them. For this clone: Its antigen remains unidentified. No base-level quality is on record; no much larger clone is a single base apart.

TCR CDR3 regions were amplified from genomic DNA by multiplex PCR using the deep immunoSEQ assay. Extracted genomic DNA from each cell subset was distributed evenly across all wells of several immunoSEQ 96-well plates, and each plate was treated as a replicate. For sorted subsets, each replicate PCR was loaded with roughly 190 ng genomic DNA, equivalent to 25,000 to 35,000 T cell genomes. Purified libraries were measured with a Qubit 3.0 fluorometer, size-checked on a Bioanalyzer 2100, and measured again with the KAPA Library Quantification kit. Every immunoSEQ 96-well plate was sequenced on a dedicated single-read 150-cycle Illumina NextSeq 550 flow cell. From the authors' description of their analysis: The immunoSEQ output contained only junctional sequences without quality scores, so filtering could not match that applied to full-length reads. Sequences were annotated with PyIR, a Python wrapper for IgBLAST v1.9, and V/J genes and CDR3 were assigned using IMGT germline references. Reads were removed for weak V/J assignments (E-value above 1e-6), missing CDR3, stop codons, out-of-frame junctions, or ambiguous translated residues. V3J clonotypes were defined as sequences sharing an identical inferred V gene, J gene, and CDR3 amino acid sequence. To compute the percentage overlap between repertoires, the number of shared unique clonotypes was divided by the size of the smaller repertoire. Three approaches were used to assess repertoire richness: RTK rarefaction, the Chao1 estimator, and Recon v2.1 estimates of unobserved clonotypes. For all TCRbeta clonotypes obtained by the gDNA method from several donors, generation probabilities were computed with OLGA. TCRdb took this table from immuneACCESS and kept in-frame rearrangements with V and J called. Such tables lack part of the clones; where checked against another copy, unresolved V genes explain under half of the gap, and the rest is unexplained. V, J and clone size derive from that table, while D and trimming were established from the DNA sequence. The sample table holds under 1,100,000 clones, of which approximately 80% were seen once. The top ten constitute 0.6% to 0.7% of the sample.

Donors were healthy HIV-negative adults with no recently reported acute infections or vaccinations. Every donor was a Caucasian adult residing in Nashville, Tennessee, USA. CD4+ T cells were enriched through magnetic negative selection, after which naive cells were positively selected on CD45RA and the remaining negative fraction served as the memory subset. Blood was obtained by leukapheresis, after which PBMCs were separated by Ficoll-Histopaque density gradient centrifugation and cryopreserved in liquid nitrogen vapor phase. Purity and quantity of every magnetically sorted T cell population were checked by analytical flow cytometry. Genomic DNA was isolated from every sorted fraction and measured by UV absorbance on a Nanodrop 2000c.

Input material: memory CD4+ T cells from PBMCs. Read against the paper, the sample's cell subset or site label means: CD45RA-negative fraction. This chain is built from TRBV7-2 and TRBJ2-7; the D gene identity is not certain. The receptor's source is a man between 18 and 29 years old in good health. Some clones in this sample may be carry-over from other donors' samples. The DNA sequence is given as TGTGCCAGCAGCTCCACGACCCCTCACGAGCAGTACTTC. Translated, it gives CASSSTTPHEQYF.